The rows below give T cell receptor beta chains drawn from one sample of a study of beta chain features in type 1 diabetes. Here immunoSEQ multiplex PCR was the method, and the copy in TCRdb shows in-frame clones only, minus some. The sample records approximately 250,000 clones, roughly 10% being singletons. The specimen was naive CD4+ T cells from blood. The receptor set was obtained from a young man with type 1 diabetes. CDR3s include the opening cysteine and the closing phenylalanine or tryptophan. D genes are given only for firm matches. Clone size is not always given. Where it is, it says once, few, many or a class for expanded clones.

>TRBV9|few|TRBD1|TRBJ1-1
TGTGCCAGCAGCTCGGACAGGGGAGAAGCTTTCTTT
CASSSDRGEAFF
>TRBV5-4|few|-|TRBJ2-2
TGTGCCAGCATCCTAGGTCCGTCGAACACCGGGGAGCTGTTTTTT
CASILGPSNTGELFF
>TRBV19|-|TRBD2|TRBJ2-3
TGTGCCAGTAGTTCCGCGGGGGGCACAGATACGCAGTATTTT
CASSSAGGTDTQYF
>TRBV7-9|-|TRBD1|TRBJ2-5
TGTGCCAGCAGCCCCCGGGACAGGGGACAGACCCAGTACTTC
CASSPRDRGQTQYF
>TRBV18|few|TRBD1|TRBJ1-6
TGTGCCAGCTCACTTTCCGGGACAGGGGCCTCACCCCTCCACTTT
CASSLSGTGASPLHF
>TRBV4-1|-|-|TRBJ2-3
TGCGCCAGCAGCCAAGGGGCAGGGTCCGATCTTACTAAGGATACGCAGTATTTT
CASSQGAGSDLTKDTQYF
>TRBV18|-|-|TRBJ2-7
TGTGCCAGCTCCCAAGGCGGACAGACGAGCTCCTACGAGCAGTACTTC
CASSQGGQTSSYEQYF
>TRBV11-1|-|TRBD2|TRBJ2-5
TGTGCCAGCAGCCGACTTAGCGGGGGGGTAAAAGAGACCCAGTACTTC
CASSRLSGGVKETQYF
>TRBV30|few|-|TRBJ2-5
TGTGCCTGGAGTGTAGGAGGGACCCAGTACTTC
CAWSVGGTQYF
>TRBV7-8|few|-|TRBJ2-1
TGTGCCAGCAGCCCTGACAGGATTACCTACAATGAGCAGTTCTTC
CASSPDRITYNEQFF
>TRBV5-1|-|TRBD1|TRBJ2-5
TGCGCCAGCAGCATCGACAGGGAAGGGGAGACCCAGTACTTC
CASSIDREGETQYF
>TRBV6-6|-|TRBD2|TRBJ2-5
TGTGCCAGCAGTCCCGTGGGAGGGGAGACCCAGTACTTC
CASSPVGGETQYF
>TRBV9|few|TRBD1|TRBJ1-6
TGTGCCAGCAGGTCCCCCGGGACAGGGGCTTCACCCCTCCACTTT
CASRSPGTGASPLHF
>TRBV7-2|few|TRBD1|TRBJ1-4
TGTGCCAGCAGACCCTTCGGACAGGGGAATGAAAAACTGTTTTTT
CASRPFGQGNEKLFF
>TRBV2|-|-|TRBJ2-1
TGTGCCAGCAGTGAACAGAACAATGAGCAGTTCTTC
CASSEQNNEQFF
>TRBV13|-|TRBD1|TRBJ1-6
TGTGCCAGCAGCTTGGGACAGGGAGCTTCACCCCTCCACTTT
CASSLGQGASPLHF
>TRBV6-5|-|-|TRBJ2-7
TGTGCCAGCAGTTACCGTCCAACCGGGAGCTCCTACGAGCAGTACTTC
CASSYRPTGSSYEQYF
>TRBV2|-|-|TRBJ1-6
TGTGCCAGCAAGGTGGACGGGGAGCAATCACCCCTCCACTTT
CASKVDGEQSPLHF
>TRBV5-4|few|TRBD2|TRBJ2-5
TGTGCCAGCAGCTTGGGGGGGACTAGCACCCAAGAGACCCAGTACTTC
CASSLGGTSTQETQYF
>TRBV2|-|-|TRBJ2-7
TGTGCCAGCAGTGACCCCGGGGGTAGCTCCTACGAGCAGTACTTC
CASSDPGGSSYEQYF
>TRBV6-6|-|-|TRBJ2-2
TGTGCCACCCTTCCGGAGGGAATCGGGGAGCTGTTTTTT
CATLPEGIGELFF
>TRBV10-1|-|TRBD1|TRBJ2-3
TGCGCCAGCAGAGGACAGGGCACAGATACGCAGTATTTT
CASRGQGTDTQYF
>TRBV28|-|-|TRBJ1-2
TGTGCCAGCAGTTTGGAGCAGGGAAACTATGGCTACACCTTC
CASSLEQGNYGYTF
>TRBV29-1|few|TRBD2|TRBJ2-1
TGCAGCGCAGGAACTAGCGGGGGTCAGCAGTTCTTC
CSAGTSGGQQFF
>TRBV7-2|-|TRBD1|TRBJ2-3
TGTGCCAGCAGCCTCCAACCCAGGGGGAACACAGATACGCAGTATTTT
CASSLQPRGNTDTQYF
>TRBV7-2|few|-|TRBJ2-7
TGTGCCAGCAGCTTAGCGTTCCTCGATCGGGGAGGATCCTACGAGCAGTGCTTC
CASSLAFLDRGGSYEQCF
>TRBV30|few|-|TRBJ1-1
TGTGCCTGGAGTGGACGTCCAGGGACTGAAGCTTTCTTT
CAWSGRPGTEAFF
>TRBV2|-|-|TRBJ2-7
TGTGCCAGCAGCGCCGGCGTCACAGGGTCCCCCCTTCGGCAGTACTTC
CASSAGVTGSPLRQYF
>TRBV7-2|-|-|TRBJ1-3
TGTGCCAGCAGCTTAATGCGGGGGACTCGCTCTGGAAACACCATATATTTT
CASSLMRGTRSGNTIYF
>TRBV5-1|-|-|TRBJ2-7
TGCGCCAGCAGCGTCCAGGGGAACGAGCAGTACTTC
CASSVQGNEQYF
>TRBV19|-|-|TRBJ2-1
TGTGCCAGTAGAGGGACACGATCTTACAATGAGCAGTTCTTC
CASRGTRSYNEQFF
>TRBV28|few|TRBD1|TRBJ1-6
TGTGCCAGCACCCGCAGGGCAGGGGGCGCTGGGTCACCCCTCCACTTT
CASTRRAGGAGSPLHF
>TRBV9|few|TRBD2|TRBJ2-3
TGTGCCAGCTCCCCGGGGGGGGGCGCAGATACGCAGTATTTT
CASSPGGGADTQYF
>TRBV4-3|-|TRBD2|TRBJ2-3
TGCGCCAGCAGTCCGCGGGGGCTAGCGGGGGATACGCAGTATTTT
CASSPRGLAGDTQYF
>TRBV7-9|few|-|TRBJ2-5
TGTGCCAGCAGCCTGAGACAGGAAGAGACCCAGTACTTC
CASSLRQEETQYF
>TRBV5-6|-|-|TRBJ1-5
TGTGCCAGCAGCTCGACGGGACTCCGTAATCAGCCCCAGCATTTT
CASSSTGLRNQPQHF
>TRBV5-1|few|-|TRBJ2-5
TGCGCCAGCTGGGGGGACAGCGGGACCCAGTACTTC
CASWGDSGTQYF
>TRBV9|-|TRBD1|TRBJ1-3
TGTGCCAGCAGCGTAGGAGACAGGGGTAGAGGAAACACCATATATTTT
CASSVGDRGRGNTIYF
>TRBV18|-|-|TRBJ2-7
TGTGCCAGCTCACCACCCTCAGGGATCAACGAGCAGTACTTC
CASSPPSGINEQYF
>TRBV10-3|few|TRBD1|TRBJ2-4
TGTGCCATCAGTGAGTCTTGGACAGGGGTATCCAAAAACATTCAGTACTTC
CAISESWTGVSKNIQYF
>TRBV28|few|-|TRBJ1-4
TGTGCCAGCACCTCAGGTTCGGGGAGCGAAAAACTGTTTTTT
CASTSGSGSEKLFF
>TRBV5-1|few|TRBD2|TRBJ2-6
TGCGCCAGCAGCGTGTCTAGCGGGGGAAGCTCTTGGGCCAACGTCCTGACTTTC
CASSVSSGGSSWANVLTF
>TRBV29-1|few|-|TRBJ2-7
TGCAGCGTTGCAGGACAGAATCCCTACGAGCAGTACTTC
CSVAGQNPYEQYF
>TRBV11-1|-|TRBD1|TRBJ2-3
TGTGCCAGCAGCGGGACAGTGGGTGCAGATACGCAGTATTTT
CASSGTVGADTQYF
>TRBV4-2|few|-|TRBJ1-2
TGTGCCAGCAGCCATCAACCACCAGGGTCCTATGGCTACACCTTC
CASSHQPPGSYGYTF
>TRBV6-6|few|-|TRBJ1-5
TGTGCCAGCAGCTTCGACAGGCCCAATCAGCCCCAGCATTTT
CASSFDRPNQPQHF